This T cell receptor (beta chain) is drawn from a study of tissue T cells after allogeneic stem cell transplantation. V was cut by 5 bases and J by 4 bases, with 9 bases left in between. Germline V CDR1 and CDR2: MDHEN, SYDVKM. The length of the CDR3 is 13 residues. Measured with immunoSEQ multiplex PCR; TCRdb has only the in-frame clones, and not every one. This sample has 25,000 to 30,000 clones, with 85% to 90% found just once. J is TRBJ1-5 and V is TRBV28, with a tentative D call TRBD1 (5 bases). The clonotype was recovered from a woman aged 18-55 years who later had graft-versus-host disease after an allogeneic stem cell transplant. This specimen consisted of blood, obtained before transplantation. The CDR3 nucleotides are TGTGCCAGCAGTGGGGGGGGGAATCAGCCCCAGCATTTT. This codes for CASSGGGNQPQHF.